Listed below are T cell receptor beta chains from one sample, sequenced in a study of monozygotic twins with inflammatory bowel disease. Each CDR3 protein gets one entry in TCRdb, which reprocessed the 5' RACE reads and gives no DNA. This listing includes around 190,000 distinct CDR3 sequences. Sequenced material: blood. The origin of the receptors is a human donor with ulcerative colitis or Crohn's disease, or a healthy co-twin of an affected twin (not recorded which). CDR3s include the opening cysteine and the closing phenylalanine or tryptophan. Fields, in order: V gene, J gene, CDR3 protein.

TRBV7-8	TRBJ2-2	CASSFQSGSNTGELFF
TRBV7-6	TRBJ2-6	CASSSYKTADSGASVLTF
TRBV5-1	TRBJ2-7	CASCPIGTNIYEQYF
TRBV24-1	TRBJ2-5	CATSDFRQGLGETQYF
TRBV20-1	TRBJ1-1	CSARERGRGNTEAFF
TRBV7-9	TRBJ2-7	CASNRDGVRYEQYF
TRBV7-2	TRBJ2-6	CASSPRRSGANVLTF
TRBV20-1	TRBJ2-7	CSARWGYEQYF
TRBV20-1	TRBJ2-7	CSAIHGGEQYF
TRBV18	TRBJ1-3	CASSLGTDNTIYF
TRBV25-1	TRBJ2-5	CASSSLVEETQYF
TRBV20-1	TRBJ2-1	CSASGGGSNEQFF
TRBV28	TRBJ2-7	CASSVSGTYEQYF
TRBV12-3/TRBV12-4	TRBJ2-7	CATREDGAYEQYF
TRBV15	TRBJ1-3	CATSREIRRISGNTIYF
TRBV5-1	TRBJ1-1	CASSARGGVNTEAFF
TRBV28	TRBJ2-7	CASSLATGTEYEQYF
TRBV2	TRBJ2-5	CASKSSTGMETQYF
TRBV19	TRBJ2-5	CASSISGGAGETQYF
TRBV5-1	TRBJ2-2	CASSIDAAGELFF
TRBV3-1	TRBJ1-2	CASSQGVRASYGYTF
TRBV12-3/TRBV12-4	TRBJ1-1	CASSSPGQPEAFF
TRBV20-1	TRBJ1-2	CSAPENYGYTF
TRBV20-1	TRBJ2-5	CSATTGTDYRETQYF
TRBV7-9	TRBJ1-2	CASSLMYGYTF
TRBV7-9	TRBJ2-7	CASRPRDRYSDEQYF
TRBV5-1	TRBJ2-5	CASSSPGPTQYF
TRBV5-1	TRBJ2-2	CASSLATGATGELFF
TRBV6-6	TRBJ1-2	CASSYGFQVGGYTF
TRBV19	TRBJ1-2	CASSTDGTGKNGYTF
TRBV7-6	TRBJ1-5	CASSLGDGNQPQHF
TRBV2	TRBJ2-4	CASSEVLQVAKNIQYF
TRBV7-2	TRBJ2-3	CASSPGGVSQYF
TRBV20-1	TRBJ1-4	CSARSQGAATNEKLFF
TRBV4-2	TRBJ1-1	CASSQVGVGWTWRTEAFF